This T cell receptor (beta chain) was documented in a study of CXCR3-negative and CXCR3-positive naive CD8 T cells. Study outcomes and limitations: High diversity, comparable across both naive subsets, contrasted with much lower diversity in memory CD8+ cells. Greater hydrophobicity was found in TRB CDR3s of CXCR3-positive naive cells than of CXCR3-negative naive cells.

With UMI labels, 5' RACE was used to prepare the TRB cDNA libraries. TCRdb reprocessed the 5' RACE reads and keeps a single row for each CDR3 protein, giving no DNA. The sample data list more than 80,000 distinct CDR3 sequences. Per germline, CDR1 MNHEY and CDR2 SMNVEV (reference sequence). The CDR3 has 15 residues. The study sorted every CD8+ T cell subset in triplicate at under 350,000 cells each. CD45RO-CCR7+CD27+CD95- characterized naive CD8+ T cells. Points on this clonotype: Antigen: not known.

The rearrangement joins TRBV27 to TRBJ2-7; TCRdb picks TRBD1, but there is no DNA to check that call. The source is a human donor in good health. Some clones in this sample may be carry-over from other donors' samples. Material for sequencing was naive CXCR3+ CD8+ T cells from blood. Subset here: CD45RO-CCR7+CD27+CD95- naive CD8+ T cells expressing CXCR3 (TNR3+). This CDR3 reads CASSLGTGQIYEQYF.